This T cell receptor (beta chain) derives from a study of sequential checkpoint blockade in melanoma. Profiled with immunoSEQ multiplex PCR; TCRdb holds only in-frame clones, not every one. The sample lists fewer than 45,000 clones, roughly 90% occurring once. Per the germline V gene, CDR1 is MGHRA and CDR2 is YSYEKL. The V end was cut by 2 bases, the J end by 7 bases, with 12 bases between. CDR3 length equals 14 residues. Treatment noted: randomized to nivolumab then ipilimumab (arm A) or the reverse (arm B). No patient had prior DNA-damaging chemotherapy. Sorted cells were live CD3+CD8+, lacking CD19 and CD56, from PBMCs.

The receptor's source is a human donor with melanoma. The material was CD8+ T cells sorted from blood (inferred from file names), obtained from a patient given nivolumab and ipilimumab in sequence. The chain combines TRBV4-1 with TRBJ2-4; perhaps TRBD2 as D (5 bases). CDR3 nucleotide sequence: TGCGCCAGCAGCCAATCCTCCGGGGTGAACATTCAGTACTTC. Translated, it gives CASSQSSGVNIQYF.